These T cell receptor beta chains were read from a single sample in a study of T cell clonotyping in hematopoietic cell transplantation. Clones were sequenced by immunoSEQ multiplex PCR, and TCRdb holds only the in-frame ones, with some missing. Here the sample spans 26,000 or so clones, 95% being singletons. Sequenced input: peripheral blood mononuclear cells. Receptors were obtained from a man in his forties or fifties in good health. Some clones in this sample may be carry-over from other donors' samples. Each CDR3 is given with its conserved first and last residue. D genes are given only for firm matches. Some rows have no size entry. The others give once, few or many, or a class for an expanded clone.

CDR3aa | CDR3nt | v_gene | len | abundance | j_gene | d_gene
CASSLALGGNTEAFF | TGTGCCAGCAGCTTAGCGCTGGGGGGGAACACTGAAGCTTTCTTT | TRBV7-9 | 15 | NA | TRBJ1-1 | NA
CASSPLAGQGIGYGYTF | TGTGCCAGCAGTCCCCTAGCCGGACAGGGGATAGGCTATGGCTACACCTTC | TRBV27 | 17 | NA | TRBJ1-2 | TRBD1
CASSVDGGSYEQYF | TGTGCCAGCAGCGTAGATGGGGGGTCCTACGAGCAGTACTTC | TRBV9 | 14 | NA | TRBJ2-7 | NA
CASSGARNSGELFF | TGTGCCAGCAGCGGGGCTCGGAACAGTGGGGAGCTGTTTTTT | TRBV9 | 14 | NA | TRBJ2-2 | NA
CASSTRRQIQETQYF | TGTGCCAGCAGCACCCGGCGACAGATCCAAGAGACCCAGTACTTC | TRBV7-2 | 15 | NA | TRBJ2-5 | NA
CASTPLGTNYGYTF | TGTGCCAGTACCCCTCTAGGGACTAACTATGGCTACACCTTC | TRBV19 | 14 | NA | TRBJ1-2 | NA
CASSESSYSPLHF | TGTGCCAGCAGTGAAAGTTCTTATTCACCCCTCCACTTT | TRBV2 | 13 | NA | TRBJ1-6 | NA
CASSLSQTRDRGLDTEAFF | TGTGCCAGCAGCTTATCTCAAACACGGGACAGGGGGCTTGACACTGAAGCTTTCTTT | TRBV7-9 | 19 | NA | TRBJ1-1 | TRBD1
CASSPGGPEVATQYF | TGTGCCAGCAGCCCCGGGGGCCCTGAGGTAGCTACGCAGTATTTT | TRBV11-3 | 15 | NA | TRBJ2-3 | NA
CASSSGQGREQYF | TGTGCCAGCAGCTCGGGACAGGGTCGCGAGCAGTACTTC | TRBV11-2 | 13 | NA | TRBJ2-7 | TRBD1
CAWSVQKYQPQHF | TGTGCCTGGAGTGTACAGAAGTATCAGCCCCAGCATTTT | TRBV30 | 13 | NA | TRBJ1-5 | NA
CASSRAGTSGNTIYF | TGTGCCAGTAGTAGGGCAGGGACCTCTGGAAACACCATATATTTT | TRBV19 | 15 | NA | TRBJ1-3 | NA
CSTGMPTEAFF | TGCAGCACAGGGATGCCCACTGAAGCTTTCTTT | TRBV20-1 | 11 | few | TRBJ1-1 | NA
CASSPQADGPQHF | TGCGCCAGCAGCCCACAGGCTGATGGGCCCCAGCATTTT | TRBV4-3 | 13 | once | TRBJ1-5 | NA
CASSYVGHSNSPLHF | TGTGCCAGCAGCTACGTCGGACACTCCAATTCACCCCTCCACTTT | TRBV7-2 | 15 | once | TRBJ1-6 | NA
CASSYSPVNRDTIYF | TGTGCCAGCAGTTACTCGCCAGTCAACCGAGACACCATATATTTT | TRBV6-6 | 15 | NA | TRBJ1-3 | NA
CAINEAAGSPGTEAFF | TGTGCCATCAACGAAGCAGCAGGTTCCCCGGGAACTGAAGCTTTCTTT | TRBV10-3 | 16 | NA | TRBJ1-1 | NA
CASSRPAPEAFF | TGTGCCAGCTCGCGCCCAGCCCCTGAGGCTTTCTTT | TRBV18 | 12 | NA | TRBJ1-1 | NA
CAGGEPYGYTF | TGTGCCGGCGGGGAACCATATGGCTACACCTTC | TRBV30 | 11 | few | TRBJ1-2 | NA
CAISEGGTGNYEQYF | TGTGCCATCAGTGAAGGTGGGACAGGGAACTACGAGCAGTACTTC | TRBV10-3 | 15 | NA | TRBJ2-7 | TRBD1
CASSLFEGAHTGELFF | TGTGCCAGCAGTTTATTTGAGGGGGCACACACCGGGGAGCTGTTTTTT | TRBV28 | 16 | NA | TRBJ2-2 | TRBD1
CASSFGRGLGQPVHYEQYF | TGTGCCAGCAGTTTTGGGCGAGGCTTAGGGCAGCCAGTTCACTACGAGCAGTACTTC | TRBV28 | 19 | NA | TRBJ2-7 | NA
CASSSDSYTDTQYF | TGTGCCAGCAGCTCGGACTCATACACAGATACGCAGTATTTT | TRBV7-2 | 14 | NA | TRBJ2-3 | NA
CASSQVEGPVAGEAFF | TGTGCCAGCAGCCAAGTTGAGGGGCCGGTTGCCGGTGAAGCTTTCTTT | TRBV14 | 16 | NA | TRBJ1-1 | NA
CARSAPYEQYF | TGCGCCAGGTCCGCGCCCTACGAGCAGTACTTC | TRBV10-1 | 11 | NA | TRBJ2-7 | NA
CASSFPGAGNTIYF | TGTGCCAGCAGTTTTCCAGGGGCTGGAAACACCATATATTTT | TRBV6-5 | 14 | NA | TRBJ1-3 | NA